These T cell receptor beta chains were read from a single sample in a study of blood T cell repertoires in COVID-19. Sequencing used immunoSEQ multiplex PCR; TCRdb keeps in-frame clones, though not all of them. The sample carries a few hundred thousand clones, around 83% recorded once. The sequenced sample was peripheral blood. The receptor source for this set is a man in his forties who had recovered from COVID-19. Both conserved end residues are part of each CDR3. The D gene is left open where the match is weak. The size of a clone is reported for some rows only, either as once, few or many, or as a class for expanded clones.

TRBD1,TRBJ2-7,NA,13,TRBV12-3/TRBV12-4,TGTGCCAGCAGACGGACAGGGTTCTCCGAGCAGTACTTC,CASRRTGFSEQYF
TRBD2,TRBJ2-5,NA,17,TRBV7-8,TGTGCCAGCAGCTACCCTCGAGAGCGGGGGGTCCAAGAGACCCAGTACTTC,CASSYPRERGVQETQYF
NA,TRBJ2-7,NA,16,TRBV30,TGTGCCTGGAGTGTACCCAGAGGTTCCCGCTACTACGAGCAGTACTTC,CAWSVPRGSRYYEQYF
NA,TRBJ2-3,NA,15,TRBV20-1,TGCAGTGCTAGTAGAGGAGCGGCCAACACAGATACGCAGTATTTT,CSASRGAANTDTQYF
NA,TRBJ2-5,NA,16,TRBV4-3,TGCGCCAGCAGCCAAGATTGGGACACCGACGCCGAGACCCAGTACTTC,CASSQDWDTDAETQYF
NA,TRBJ2-7,NA,13,TRBV3-1/TRBV3-2,TGTGCCAGCAGCCAAGGGATTGGCGGGCCCCGTCACTTC,CASSQGIGGPRHF
NA,TRBJ1-1,few,13,TRBV18,TGTGCCAGCTACCGACAGATAAACACTGAAGCTTTCTTT,CASYRQINTEAFF
NA,TRBJ1-5,NA,13,TRBV19,TGTGCCAGTAGTTCTTCAGGGTTTCAGCCCCAGCATTTT,CASSSSGFQPQHF
NA,TRBJ1-2,NA,13,TRBV27,TGTGCCAGCTCGGGCAGGGGTTACTATGGCTACACCTTC,CASSGRGYYGYTF
TRBD2,TRBJ2-3,NA,14,TRBV6-1,TGTGCCAGCAGTGTAGCGGGGGGTACAGATACGCAGTATTTT,CASSVAGGTDTQYF
TRBD2,TRBJ2-7,NA,15,TRBV5-1,TGCGCCACCAGATGGGGCGGGGGGGCGCCGGGTGAGCAGTACTTC,CATRWGGGAPGEQYF
TRBD2,TRBJ2-3,once,12,TRBV30,TGTGCCTGGCTAGCGGGAGAGATTACGCAGTATTTT,CAWLAGEITQYF
NA,TRBJ2-1,NA,15,TRBV5-3,TGTGCCAGAAGCTCGCATGCGCGGGGTTACAATGAGCAGTTCTTC,CARSSHARGYNEQFF
NA,TRBJ2-3,NA,15,TRBV5-6,TGTGCCAGCAGCTTGGTGCGCGGGACCACAGATACGCAGTATTTT,CASSLVRGTTDTQYF
TRBD1,TRBJ2-7,NA,11,TRBV10-3,TGTGCCAGTCAGGGGGCCTACGAGCAGTACTTC,CASQGAYEQYF
NA,TRBJ1-1,NA,13,TRBV18,TGTGCCAGCTCACCGAGTCGGGAAACTGAAGCTTTCTTT,CASSPSRETEAFF
NA,TRBJ1-2,NA,13,TRBV27,TGTGCCAGCAGTTCCCGACAGTCCCATGGCTACACCTTC,CASSSRQSHGYTF
TRBD2,TRBJ2-1,once,14,TRBV5-4,TGTGCCAGCAGCTCGGGACTAGCGGGCAATGAGCAGTTCTTC,CASSSGLAGNEQFF
TRBD1,TRBJ1-1,once,12,TRBV11-2,TGTGCCAGCAGCTTAGCAGGGGGCGTAACCGTGTTT,CASSLAGGVTVF
TRBD1,TRBJ2-6,NA,17,TRBV7-8,TGTGCCAGCAGCGGCTACAGGGGGGACTCTGGGGCCAACGTCCTGACTTTC,CASSGYRGDSGANVLTF
NA,TRBJ1-2,NA,12,TRBV6-2/TRBV6-3,TGTGCCAGCAGCTCTGGCGGACTTGGCTACACCTTC,CASSSGGLGYTF
TRBD1,TRBJ1-1,NA,15,TRBV5-5,TGTGCCAGCAGCTTGAATGGACAGGTGAACACTGAAGCTTTCTTT,CASSLNGQVNTEAFF
NA,TRBJ2-5,NA,15,TRBV11-2,TGTGCCAGCAGCTTAGTCGGGGTACTACAAGAGACCCAGTACTTC,CASSLVGVLQETQYF
TRBD2,TRBJ2-1,NA,15,TRBV3-1/TRBV3-2,TGTGCCAGCAGCCCCGGGACTAGCGGGTACAATGAGCAGTTCTTC,CASSPGTSGYNEQFF
NA,TRBJ1-1,NA,14,TRBV11-3,TGTGCCAGCAGCCTCCGGACAGTGAACACTGAAGCTTTCTTT,CASSLRTVNTEAFF
TRBD2,TRBJ2-7,once,16,TRBV2,TGTGCCAGCAGTGAAGCCGGACTAGCGGGGGTTTATGAGCAGTACTTC,CASSEAGLAGVYEQYF
NA,TRBJ1-4,NA,15,TRBV5-1,TGCGCCAGCAGCTTGGTGGGGGGACGGTATGAAAAACTGTTTTTT,CASSLVGGRYEKLFF
NA,TRBJ2-5,NA,15,TRBV25-1,TGTGCCAGCAGTGATGCGCAGGAGGAGGGAGAGACCCAGTACTTC,CASSDAQEEGETQYF
NA,TRBJ2-2,NA,14,TRBV6-5,TGTGCCAGCAGTTTGCTCAGGGGCACCGGGGAGCTGTTTTTT,CASSLLRGTGELFF
NA,TRBJ2-4,few,18,TRBV7-2,TGTGCCAGCAGCTTAAGCGCCGGAGGGGGGGCCGTCAAAAACATTCAGTACTTC,CASSLSAGGGAVKNIQYF
TRBD2,TRBJ2-5,NA,15,TRBV14,TGTGCCAGCAGCCAACAGCGGGAGTGGCAAGAGACCCAGTACTTC,CASSQQREWQETQYF
NA,TRBJ2-2,NA,14,TRBV9,TGTGCCAGCAGCGCTGGACAGTACACCGGGGAGCTGTTTTTT,CASSAGQYTGELFF
TRBD2,TRBJ2-7,NA,14,TRBV7-2,TGTGCCAGCAGCTTAGCGCTCGGGGGGGCCGAGCAGTACTTC,CASSLALGGAEQYF
TRBD2,TRBJ2-1,NA,15,TRBV11-2,TGTGCCAGCAGCTCGGGACTAGCGGGCTACAATGAGCAGTTCTTC,CASSSGLAGYNEQFF
NA,TRBJ1-4,NA,16,TRBV5-1,TGCGCCAGCAGCTCATCACAGGGTGGGGATAATGAAAAACTGTTTTTT,CASSSSQGGDNEKLFF
TRBD2,TRBJ2-1,NA,15,TRBV5-5,TGTGCCAGCAGCTTGGCTAGCGGGAGAATCTATGAGCAGTTCTTC,CASSLASGRIYEQFF
NA,TRBJ2-5,NA,13,TRBV7-2,TGTGCCAGCAGCCCCCCGGGACAAGAGACCCAGTACTTC,CASSPPGQETQYF
NA,TRBJ2-5,NA,13,TRBV5-1,TGCGCCAGCAGCCCGGGGACTCAAGAGACCCAGTACTTC,CASSPGTQETQYF
NA,TRBJ1-1,many,14,TRBV14,TGTGCCAGCAGCTCCCGGGTCTGGGACACTGAAGCTTTCTTT,CASSSRVWDTEAFF
TRBD1,TRBJ1-1,NA,18,TRBV7-6,TGTGCCAGCAGCTTATCGGCAACCTTATGGACAGGGGGCACTGAAGCTTTCTTT,CASSLSATLWTGGTEAFF
NA,TRBJ2-2,NA,17,TRBV5-4,TGTGCCAGCAGTCCGAGCGGACTTCCTGCGAACACCGGGGAGCTGTTTTTT,CASSPSGLPANTGELFF
TRBD2,TRBJ2-1,NA,15,TRBV5-1,TGCGCCAGCAGCTTGCTGGCGGGAGGTGGCGATGAGCAGTTCTTC,CASSLLAGGGDEQFF
NA,TRBJ1-2,few,14,TRBV5-5,TGTGCCAGCAGCCCCGGTGAGGGTACAAGTGGCTACACCTTC,CASSPGEGTSGYTF
TRBD2,TRBJ2-1,NA,17,TRBV27,TGTGCCAGCAGTTCCTCTGCCGGGGACTACAACTACAATGAGCAGTTCTTC,CASSSSAGDYNYNEQFF
NA,TRBJ2-7,NA,16,TRBV7-5,TGTGTCAGAAGCTTCCTTTCGGGAGGGGAAATCTACGAGCAGTACTTC,CVRSFLSGGEIYEQYF
NA,TRBJ2-1,NA,13,TRBV29-1,TGCAGCGTTGGATTGGGGGCACACAATGAGCAGTTCTTC,CSVGLGAHNEQFF
NA,TRBJ1-1,NA,15,TRBV2,TGTGCCAGCAGTGAAATGGGCGTTGCGAACACTGAAGCTTTCTTT,CASSEMGVANTEAFF
TRBD2,TRBJ2-7,NA,14,TRBV2,TGTGCCAGCAGATACCTAGCGGGAGTCTACGAGCAGTACTTC,CASRYLAGVYEQYF
NA,TRBJ1-1,NA,15,TRBV9,TGTGCCAGCAGCGTAGTTGCAGGACTCAACACTGAAGCTTTCTTT,CASSVVAGLNTEAFF
TRBD2,TRBJ2-1,NA,13,TRBV29-1,TGCAGCGTTGAACGGGGGGGAGACAATGAGCAGTTCTTC,CSVERGGDNEQFF